This T cell receptor (beta chain) appears in the sequencing data of a study of blood T cell repertoires in COVID-19. Study members were between about 18 and 95 years old and lived in 20 to 25 US regions. Participants were placed into cohorts based on the clinical history they reported. Original methodology: Scientists estimated how many nucleated cells there were by amplifying reference gene primers. The table came from immunoSEQ multiplex PCR; TCRdb's copy has only in-frame clones and leaves some out. V and J calls and clone size are those listed in that table; D and trimming were worked out from the DNA. The sample gives some 340,000 clones, about 87% of which show up once; about 5.4% is in the top ten. This CDR3 region has 15 residues. V dropped 3 bases and J dropped 2; count of bases not matched to a gene: 7. Looked up from germline, CDR1 is LNHDA and CDR2 is SQIVND (reference sequence).

The sequenced sample consisted of PBMCs or T cells enriched from blood (not recorded which). The receptor comes from a woman between 25 and 40 years old who had recovered from COVID-19. The gene calls are TRBV19 and TRBJ2-7; 7 bases map to TRBD2. In DNA, the CDR3 is TGTGCCAGTAGTATCCGGGGGGAGCAGCCCTACGAGCAGTACTTC. It codes for CASSIRGEQPYEQYF. Filled out from reference TRBV19 and TRBJ2-7, the complete variable domain reads DGGITQSPKYLFRKEGQNVTLSCEQNLNHDAMYWYRQDPGQGLRLIYYSQIVNDFQKGDIAEGYSVSREKKESFPLTVTSAQKNPTAFYLCASSIRGEQPYEQYFGPGTRLTVT.